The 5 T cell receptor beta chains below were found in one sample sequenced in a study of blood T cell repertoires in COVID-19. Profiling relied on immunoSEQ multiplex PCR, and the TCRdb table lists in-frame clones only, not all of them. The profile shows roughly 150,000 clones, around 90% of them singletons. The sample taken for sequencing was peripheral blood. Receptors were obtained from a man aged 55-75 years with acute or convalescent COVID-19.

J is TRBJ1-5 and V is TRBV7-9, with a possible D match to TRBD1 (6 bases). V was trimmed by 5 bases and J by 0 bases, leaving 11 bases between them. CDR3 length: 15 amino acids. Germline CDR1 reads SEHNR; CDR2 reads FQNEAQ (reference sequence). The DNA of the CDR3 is TGTGCCAGCAGCGGAGGGGGGGCTAGCAATCAGCCCCAGCATTTT. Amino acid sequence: CASSGGGASNQPQHF.

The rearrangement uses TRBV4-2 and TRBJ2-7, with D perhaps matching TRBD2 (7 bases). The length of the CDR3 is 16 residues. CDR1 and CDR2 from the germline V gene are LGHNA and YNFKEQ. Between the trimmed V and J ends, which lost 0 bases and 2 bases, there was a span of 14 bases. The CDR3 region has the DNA TGTGCCAGCAGCCAAGAGGGGGGGGCTGCACCCTACGAGCAGTACTTC. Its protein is CASSQEGGAAPYEQYF.

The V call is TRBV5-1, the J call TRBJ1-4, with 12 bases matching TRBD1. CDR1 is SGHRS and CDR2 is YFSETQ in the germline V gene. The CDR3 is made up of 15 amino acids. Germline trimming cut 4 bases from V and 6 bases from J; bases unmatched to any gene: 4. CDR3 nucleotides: TGCGCCAGCAGCCAAGGGACAGGGGGCGATGAAAAACTGTTTTTT. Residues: CASSQGTGGDEKLFF.

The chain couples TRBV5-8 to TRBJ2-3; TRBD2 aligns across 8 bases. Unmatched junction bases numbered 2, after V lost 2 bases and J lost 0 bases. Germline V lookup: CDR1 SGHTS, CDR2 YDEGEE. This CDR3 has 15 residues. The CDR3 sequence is CASSLTGGSTDTQYF. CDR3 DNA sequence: TGTGCCAGCAGCTTAACGGGGGGGAGCACAGATACGCAGTATTTT.

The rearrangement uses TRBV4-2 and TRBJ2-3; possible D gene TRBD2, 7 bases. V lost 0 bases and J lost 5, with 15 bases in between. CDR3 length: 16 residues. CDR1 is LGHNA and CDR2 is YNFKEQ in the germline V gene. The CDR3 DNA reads TGTGCCAGCAGCCAAGAAGGGGGAGGGAATAGAGATACGCAGTATTTT. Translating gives CASSQEGGGNRDTQYF.